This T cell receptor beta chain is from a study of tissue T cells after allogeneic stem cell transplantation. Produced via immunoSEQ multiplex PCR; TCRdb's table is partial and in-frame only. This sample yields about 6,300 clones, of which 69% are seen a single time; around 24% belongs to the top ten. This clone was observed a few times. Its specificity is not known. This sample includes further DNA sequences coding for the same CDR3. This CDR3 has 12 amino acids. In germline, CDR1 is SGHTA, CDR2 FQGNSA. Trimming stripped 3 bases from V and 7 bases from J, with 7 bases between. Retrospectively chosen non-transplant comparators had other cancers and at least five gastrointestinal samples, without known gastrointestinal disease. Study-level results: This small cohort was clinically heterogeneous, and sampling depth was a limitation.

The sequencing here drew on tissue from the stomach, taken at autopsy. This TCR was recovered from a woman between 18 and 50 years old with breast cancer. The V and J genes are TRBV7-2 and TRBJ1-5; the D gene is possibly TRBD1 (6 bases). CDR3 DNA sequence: TGTGCCAGCAGCTTTGGGGGCCAGCCCCAGCATTTT. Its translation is CASSFGGQPQHF.